This T cell receptor beta chain was identified during a study of T cell changes during pregnancy in multiple sclerosis. Some clones are missing from TCRdb's copy, which holds only in-frame ones; the method was immunoSEQ multiplex PCR. The top ten hold approximately 1.3% of the sample, which has 40,000 to 55,000 clones, approximately 92% seen once. The receptor comes from a female donor with multiple sclerosis, enrolled in a pregnancy study. The specimen was peripheral blood.

The CDR3 DNA is TGTGCCAGCAGCCTACCGGGACTAGCGGCTGGGGAGCAGTACTTC. It codes for CASSLPGLAAGEQYF. The chain combines TRBV5-4 with TRBJ2-7; 11 bases map to TRBD2. This CDR3 region has 15 residues. V was clipped by 4 bases and J by 7 bases; unmatched bases: 10. CDR1 is SGHNT and CDR2 is YYREEE in the germline V gene (reference sequence).